This T cell receptor (beta chain) was documented in a study of T cells in Graves' hyperthyroidism and ophthalmopathy. Per germline, CDR1 MDHEN and CDR2 SYDVKM. The V gene lost 6 bases and the J gene lost 6 bases, with 24 bases spanning the gap. The CDR3 runs to 17 residues. Hyperthyroidism was newly diagnosed in patients aged 18 to 65 (duration under 2 months). Exclusion of a patient resulted from uncontrolled infection, other autoimmune disease, pregnancy or lactation. The source material, RNA transcripts, was used to amplify TCR beta CDR3 regions. The HTBI primer set drove a first-round RT-PCR of the TCR CDR3. TCRdb ran MiXCR on the multiplex PCR reads and lists one entry per CDR3 protein. The profile covers about 360,000 distinct CDR3 sequences, with less than 15% appearing a single time and around a tenth taken by the ten largest. This clonotype was observed a handful of times.

The sequenced sample consisted of blood. The genes are TRBV28 and TRBJ1-5; TRBD1 might be the D (5 bases). This receptor was taken from a woman under 30 with Graves' hyperthyroidism. The DNA for the CDR3 is TGTGCCAGCAGCCGCCAGGGCCTCAAAAAACGGGCTCAGCCCCAGCATTTT. It yields the protein CASSRQGLKKRAQPQHF.